The rows below give T cell receptor beta chains drawn from one sample of a study of CD4+ T cells in melanoma. Method: immunoSEQ multiplex PCR; TCRdb's copy keeps in-frame clones and lacks some. The sample carries roughly 120,000 clones, around 93% recorded once. Material for sequencing was peripheral blood. The receptor source for this set is a human donor with melanoma. Both conserved end residues are part of each CDR3. D genes are given only for firm matches. Size is omitted from some rows. Given values are once, few, many or a class for expanded clones.

clone_size: NA; v_call: TRBV18; j_call: TRBJ2-2; d_call: NA; cdr3_nt: TGTGCCAGCTCCCCCAACAGGGATAGCGCCGGGGAGCTGTTTTTT; cdr3_aa: CASSPNRDSAGELFF
clone_size: NA; v_call: TRBV4-2; j_call: TRBJ1-6; d_call: NA; cdr3_nt: TGTGCCAGCAGCCGTATTATCTCCGGGCCAGGCTTTGGAGGGGCTAATTCACCCCTCCACTTT; cdr3_aa: CASSRIISGPGFGGANSPLHF
clone_size: NA; v_call: TRBV5-1; j_call: TRBJ2-3; d_call: TRBD1; cdr3_nt: TGCGCCAGCAGCGCCGGGACAGGGGGCTCGGCAGATACGCAGTATTTT; cdr3_aa: CASSAGTGGSADTQYF
clone_size: NA; v_call: TRBV5-4; j_call: TRBJ2-3; d_call: TRBD2; cdr3_nt: TGCCTCGCAGCTTGGAGGTTGCGGGAGGGCCCTCGGACAGATACGCAGTATTTT; cdr3_aa: CLAAWRLREGPRTDTQYF
clone_size: NA; v_call: TRBV7-2; j_call: TRBJ2-1; d_call: TRBD2; cdr3_nt: TGTGCCAGCAGCTTATTTTCGGGACTAGCGGGCCGCAATGAGCAGTTCTTC; cdr3_aa: CASSLFSGLAGRNEQFF
clone_size: NA; v_call: TRBV7-2; j_call: TRBJ2-1; d_call: TRBD2; cdr3_nt: TGTGCCAGCAGCTTATTGTCGGGAGGCCCCTACAATGAGCAGTTCTTC; cdr3_aa: CASSLLSGGPYNEQFF
clone_size: NA; v_call: TRBV28; j_call: TRBJ2-2; d_call: TRBD1; cdr3_nt: TGTGCCAGCAGTAAGGGACAGGGTGCGACCGGGGAGCTGTTTTTT; cdr3_aa: CASSKGQGATGELFF
clone_size: NA; v_call: TRBV5-1; j_call: TRBJ1-4; d_call: NA; cdr3_nt: TGCGCCAGCAGCTTCCGACAAGCAACTAATGAAAAACTGTTTTTT; cdr3_aa: CASSFRQATNEKLFF
clone_size: NA; v_call: TRBV28; j_call: TRBJ2-7; d_call: TRBD2; cdr3_nt: TGTGCCAGCAGTTCTTTTGGTAGCGGGGACTACGAGCAGTACTTC; cdr3_aa: CASSSFGSGDYEQYF
clone_size: once; v_call: TRBV9; j_call: TRBJ1-6; d_call: NA; cdr3_nt: TGTGCCAGCAGCGTAGGAACAGCTAATTCACCCCTCCACTTT; cdr3_aa: CASSVGTANSPLHF
clone_size: few; v_call: TRBV28; j_call: TRBJ1-2; d_call: TRBD1; cdr3_nt: TGTGCCAGCAGTTCCGGACAGGATCATGGCTACACCTTC; cdr3_aa: CASSSGQDHGYTF
clone_size: NA; v_call: TRBV14; j_call: TRBJ2-1; d_call: TRBD2; cdr3_nt: TGTGCCAGCAGCCAAGTTCCGGGACTAGCGGGAGAAACCTACAATGAGCAGTTCTTC; cdr3_aa: CASSQVPGLAGETYNEQFF
clone_size: NA; v_call: TRBV28; j_call: TRBJ2-1; d_call: TRBD2; cdr3_nt: TGTGCCAGCAGTTTATTAGGCAGCGGGAGTATGAATGAGCAGTTCTTC; cdr3_aa: CASSLLGSGSMNEQFF
clone_size: NA; v_call: TRBV21-1; j_call: TRBJ1-5; d_call: NA; cdr3_nt: TGTGCCAGCAGCAGAGCCGGGACGGGTAATCAGCCCCAGCATTTT; cdr3_aa: CASSRAGTGNQPQHF
clone_size: NA; v_call: TRBV21-1; j_call: TRBJ2-7; d_call: NA; cdr3_nt: TGTGCCAGCAGCAAAACCGGGACAGGGCGGTACGAGCAGTACTTC; cdr3_aa: CASSKTGTGRYEQYF
clone_size: NA; v_call: TRBV4-3; j_call: TRBJ1-6; d_call: NA; cdr3_nt: TGCGCCAGCAGCCAACTCATACGGCCACAGAGCGGTTCACCCCTCCACTTT; cdr3_aa: CASSQLIRPQSGSPLHF
clone_size: NA; v_call: TRBV2; j_call: TRBJ1-1; d_call: TRBD1; cdr3_nt: TGTGCCAGCAGGGGACAGATGAACACTGAAGCTTTCTTT; cdr3_aa: CASRGQMNTEAFF
clone_size: NA; v_call: TRBV6-6; j_call: TRBJ1-6; d_call: TRBD1; cdr3_nt: TGTGCCAGCAAACCCGGGACAGGGGTGGTACCCCTCCACTTT; cdr3_aa: CASKPGTGVVPLHF
clone_size: few; v_call: TRBV10-3; j_call: TRBJ2-2; d_call: TRBD1; cdr3_nt: TGTGCCATCAGGTCAGGACAGGGGAACACCGGGGAGCTGTTTTTT; cdr3_aa: CAIRSGQGNTGELFF
clone_size: NA; v_call: TRBV7-3; j_call: TRBJ2-1; d_call: TRBD2; cdr3_nt: TGTGCCAGCAGCTCCATCCAGGGACTAGCGGGAGGGAAGCAGTTCTTC; cdr3_aa: CASSSIQGLAGGKQFF
clone_size: NA; v_call: TRBV19; j_call: TRBJ1-2; d_call: TRBD1; cdr3_nt: TGTGCCAGTAGCACACCGGGACAGGTCTTTGTCTACACCTTC; cdr3_aa: CASSTPGQVFVYTF
clone_size: NA; v_call: TRBV9; j_call: TRBJ2-7; d_call: TRBD2; cdr3_nt: TGTGCCAGCAGCGTAGTTAGCGGGGGGGCTCGAGAGCAGTACTTC; cdr3_aa: CASSVVSGGAREQYF
clone_size: NA; v_call: TRBV6-6; j_call: TRBJ1-4; d_call: NA; cdr3_nt: TGTGCCAGCAGTTTCGATCCGGTGAATGAAAAACTGTTTTTT; cdr3_aa: CASSFDPVNEKLFF
clone_size: once; v_call: TRBV7-3; j_call: TRBJ1-2; d_call: NA; cdr3_nt: TGTGCCAGCAGCTTAACCTCCAGGGTGGGCTACACCTTC; cdr3_aa: CASSLTSRVGYTF
clone_size: NA; v_call: TRBV5-1; j_call: TRBJ2-7; d_call: NA; cdr3_nt: TGCGCCAGCAGTGGAACTAGGGAAGGGGCCGAGCAGTACTTC; cdr3_aa: CASSGTREGAEQYF
clone_size: NA; v_call: TRBV7-2; j_call: TRBJ2-3; d_call: TRBD2; cdr3_nt: TGTGCCAGCAGCTTAAAAGCGGGAGTGGTTACGCAGTATTTT; cdr3_aa: CASSLKAGVVTQYF
clone_size: NA; v_call: TRBV28; j_call: TRBJ1-5; d_call: NA; cdr3_nt: TGTGCCAGCAGTCACCCAGGGACCCATAGCAATCAGCCCCAGCATTTT; cdr3_aa: CASSHPGTHSNQPQHF
clone_size: NA; v_call: TRBV10-1; j_call: TRBJ2-3; d_call: NA; cdr3_nt: TGCGCCAGCGCCAAAGAGCCTAGCACAGATACGCAGTATTTT; cdr3_aa: CASAKEPSTDTQYF
clone_size: NA; v_call: TRBV28; j_call: TRBJ1-2; d_call: TRBD1; cdr3_nt: TGTGCCTACCGGGACAGGGGGATTACTTATGGCTACACCTTC; cdr3_aa: CAYRDRGITYGYTF
clone_size: NA; v_call: TRBV5-6; j_call: TRBJ1-5; d_call: NA; cdr3_nt: TGTGCCAGCAGCTTGAACGCGGCAACCGGGAATCAGCCCCAGCATTTT; cdr3_aa: CASSLNAATGNQPQHF
clone_size: NA; v_call: TRBV9; j_call: TRBJ2-3; d_call: TRBD2; cdr3_nt: TGTGCCAGCAACGTACCTTCCGGGACTAGCGGCACAGATACGCAGTATTTT; cdr3_aa: CASNVPSGTSGTDTQYF
clone_size: NA; v_call: TRBV11-2; j_call: TRBJ2-7; d_call: NA; cdr3_nt: TGTGCCAGCAGCTCGGCCTACGAGCAGTACTTC; cdr3_aa: CASSSAYEQYF
clone_size: NA; v_call: TRBV6-5; j_call: TRBJ1-5; d_call: NA; cdr3_nt: TGTGCCAACAGTTACGGAGGGACGGGCAATCAGCCCCAGCATTTT; cdr3_aa: CANSYGGTGNQPQHF
clone_size: NA; v_call: TRBV5-1; j_call: TRBJ2-7; d_call: TRBD2; cdr3_nt: TGCGCCAGCAGGGGACTAGCGGGAGATTACTACGAGCAGTACTTC; cdr3_aa: CASRGLAGDYYEQYF
clone_size: NA; v_call: TRBV7-2; j_call: TRBJ1-2; d_call: TRBD1; cdr3_nt: TGTGCCAGCAGCCCCCAGGAGACAGGGGGGTTCTATGGCTACACCTTC; cdr3_aa: CASSPQETGGFYGYTF
clone_size: NA; v_call: TRBV7-9; j_call: TRBJ1-4; d_call: NA; cdr3_nt: TGTGCCAGCAGCTTGGGGGGTGCTAATGAAAAACTGTTTTTT; cdr3_aa: CASSLGGANEKLFF
clone_size: NA; v_call: TRBV6-4; j_call: TRBJ1-3; d_call: NA; cdr3_nt: TGTGCCAGCCCCGTGTCCGGTCGTGGAAACACCATATATTTT; cdr3_aa: CASPVSGRGNTIYF
clone_size: NA; v_call: TRBV30; j_call: TRBJ1-4; d_call: TRBD1; cdr3_nt: TGTGCCTTTCGGGACAGGGGGCGGACTAATGAAAAACTGTTTTTT; cdr3_aa: CAFRDRGRTNEKLFF
clone_size: NA; v_call: TRBV7-9; j_call: TRBJ2-3; d_call: TRBD2; cdr3_nt: TGTGCCAGCAGTCAGGGCCTAGCGGCTAGCACAGATACGCAGTATTTT; cdr3_aa: CASSQGLAASTDTQYF
clone_size: NA; v_call: TRBV29-1; j_call: TRBJ2-3; d_call: NA; cdr3_nt: TGCAGCGTTGTTCCAGACTACACAGATACGCAGTATTTT; cdr3_aa: CSVVPDYTDTQYF